The sequence of this T cell receptor (beta chain) was determined in a study of blood T cell repertoires in COVID-19. In the study overall: Whether acute or convalescent, the COVID-19 samples came from the United States, Italy and Spain.

Losses at the gene ends were 2 bases for V and 5 bases for J; bases not matched to a gene: 8. The germline V gene encodes CDR1 SGHNT and CDR2 YYREEE (reference sequence). There are 15 residues in the CDR3. The protocol was immunoSEQ multiplex PCR, while the TCRdb copy is restricted to in-frame clones and leaves out a portion. Among over 150,000 clones listed, roughly nine tenths were seen once. Participants had their cohort set by participant-reported clinical history. This TCR derives from a woman aged 50 to 60 who had recovered from COVID-19. Material for sequencing was PBMCs or T cells enriched from blood (not recorded which). This chain joins TRBV5-4 and TRBJ1-2, with 8 bases aligning to TRBD1. In nucleotides, the CDR3 is TGTGCCAGCAGCTTAGTAGGGACAGGACATTATGGCTACACCTTC. Translating gives CASSLVGTGHYGYTF.